These T cell receptor beta chains were read from a single sample in a study of OX40 agonist ivuxolimab in advanced cancers. Some clones are missing from TCRdb's copy, which holds only in-frame ones; the method was immunoSEQ multiplex PCR. The data show 90,000 to 120,000 clones, more than 85% seen once. This sample comprised CD4+ or CD8+ T cells sorted from blood, obtained in a trial of the OX40 agonist ivuxolimab. These receptors were collected from an adult with an advanced solid tumor such as melanoma, head and neck, liver or kidney cancer. CDR3s include the opening cysteine and the closing phenylalanine or tryptophan. A D gene is named only where the DNA matches it firmly. Only part of the rows carry a size: once, few, many, or a class if the clone is expanded.

d_gene,j_gene,v_gene,abundance,CDR3nt,CDR3aa
NA,TRBJ1-4,TRBV4-1,NA,TGCGCCAGCAGCCAGAACCTCGGGCAAGGGAGTGAAAAACTGTTTTTT,CASSQNLGQGSEKLFF
NA,TRBJ1-2,TRBV7-6,NA,TGTGCCAGCAGTAATCCATTTGAGCAGGGCGGCTACACCTTC,CASSNPFEQGGYTF
NA,TRBJ2-7,TRBV7-8,few,TGTGCCAGCAGCCCGGGCGACAGGTTCTCCTACGAGCAGTACTTC,CASSPGDRFSYEQYF
TRBD1,TRBJ2-1,TRBV7-3,NA,TGTGCCAGCAGCTTAACACGGACAGGGAGCGAGCAGTTCTTC,CASSLTRTGSEQFF
NA,TRBJ1-2,TRBV5-4,NA,TGTGCCAGCAGCTTGGCACAGGCGGCCTATGGCTACACCTTC,CASSLAQAAYGYTF
NA,TRBJ1-1,TRBV19,NA,TGTGCCAGTACTCGCGGGGGCATATCTGAAGCTTTCTTT,CASTRGGISEAFF
NA,TRBJ1-1,TRBV7-9,NA,TGTGCCAGCAGCTTAGGCGGGACGGAGAACACTGAAGCTTTCTTT,CASSLGGTENTEAFF
NA,TRBJ2-3,TRBV6-1,NA,TGTGCCAGCAGCCGGGACACGGGCACAGATACGCAGTATTTT,CASSRDTGTDTQYF
NA,TRBJ2-4,TRBV7-9,NA,TGTGCCAGCAGCTTTTCTAGAGACGAAAACATTCAGTACTTC,CASSFSRDENIQYF
NA,TRBJ2-4,TRBV12-5,NA,TGTGCTAGTGGTTCGCCTCTTACAAACATTCAGTACTTC,CASGSPLTNIQYF
TRBD1,TRBJ2-1,TRBV5-1,NA,TGCGCCAGCAGGGGGGGACAGGTCGAACAGTTCTTC,CASRGGQVEQFF
NA,TRBJ1-6,TRBV6-5,NA,TGTGCCAGCAGTTACGAAGGGTCGGGCTCAGGCTCACCCCTCCACTTT,CASSYEGSGSGSPLHF
TRBD1,TRBJ2-7,TRBV19,NA,TGTGCCAGTAGATTAGGACAGGCGTCCTACGAGCAGTACTTC,CASRLGQASYEQYF
TRBD1,TRBJ1-2,TRBV19,NA,TGTGCCAGTAGTATATTTCGACAGGGGGACTATGGCTACACCTTC,CASSIFRQGDYGYTF
NA,TRBJ2-6,TRBV19,NA,TGTGCCAGTGCCTCTGGGGCCAACGTCCTGACTTTC,CASASGANVLTF
TRBD1,TRBJ1-5,TRBV10-2,NA,TGCGCCAGCAGTGAGCAGGGGGGCAATCAGCCCCAGCATTTT,CASSEQGGNQPQHF
NA,TRBJ1-2,TRBV7-9,NA,TGTGCCAGCAGCTTCGGATTACAACCCGGATTCTATGGCTGCACCTTC,CASSFGLQPGFYGCTF
NA,TRBJ1-3,TRBV19,NA,TGTGCCAGTAGAGGCGGGGCCTCTGGAAACACCATATATTTT,CASRGGASGNTIYF
TRBD2,TRBJ2-2,TRBV7-2,NA,TGTGCCAGCAGCTTAGCCGGGCTAGCGGGAACCGGGGAGCTGTTTTTT,CASSLAGLAGTGELFF
NA,TRBJ2-3,TRBV27,NA,TGTGCCAGCAGTTCGGGACCAAGGGGAGATACGCAGTATTTT,CASSSGPRGDTQYF
NA,TRBJ2-7,TRBV30,NA,TGTGCCTGGGATCCCGGGACTCCAAAAGAGCAGTACTTC,CAWDPGTPKEQYF
TRBD1,TRBJ1-1,TRBV5-1,NA,TGCGCCAGCAGCTTAGGGGCAGGGGGAGGGACGAGCACTGAAGCTTTCTTT,CASSLGAGGGTSTEAFF
NA,TRBJ1-6,TRBV19,few,TGTGCCAGTAGTATGGTCAATAATTCACCCCTCCACTTT,CASSMVNNSPLHF
NA,TRBJ1-2,TRBV6-1,NA,TGTGCCAGCAGTGAAGCGACGGTTCTATACTATGGCTACACCTTC,CASSEATVLYYGYTF
TRBD2,TRBJ2-3,TRBV13,NA,TGTGCCAGCAGTTCGGGAGGACTAGCGGGAGGGCCTCAGTTTGGAGATACGCAGTATTTT,CASSSGGLAGGPQFGDTQYF
TRBD1,TRBJ2-7,TRBV18,once,TGTGCCAGCTCACCCCCGGGACAGGGTCCCTACGAGCAGTACTTC,CASSPPGQGPYEQYF
TRBD1,TRBJ2-7,TRBV30,NA,TGTGCCTGGAGTGTACTGGACAGGGGTGGTTACGAGCAGTACTTC,CAWSVLDRGGYEQYF
NA,TRBJ2-4,TRBV2,NA,TGTGCCAGCAGTGTCGAACTAAAAAACATTCAGTACTTC,CASSVELKNIQYF
NA,TRBJ2-3,TRBV29-1,NA,TGCAGCATTCTTCGGACTTCTAGCACAGATACGCAGTATTTT,CSILRTSSTDTQYF
NA,TRBJ2-4,TRBV19,NA,TGTGCCAGTAGTATGGGAGGGGGCGCCGGGGACATTCAGTACTTC,CASSMGGGAGDIQYF
NA,TRBJ2-7,TRBV28,once,TGTGCCAGCAGCTACGACGGGGCTAGGAACGAGCAGTACTTC,CASSYDGARNEQYF
NA,TRBJ2-7,TRBV6-4,NA,TGTGCCAGCAACCGCCATCTCGAGCAGTACTTC,CASNRHLEQYF
TRBD1,TRBJ2-7,TRBV20-1,NA,TGCAGTGGACAGGGATTTGACGAGCAGTACTTC,CSGQGFDEQYF
NA,TRBJ1-3,TRBV5-4,once,TGTGCCAGCAGCTTGGACAGCTTCTCTGGAAACACCATATATTTT,CASSLDSFSGNTIYF
NA,TRBJ2-5,TRBV7-3,NA,TGTGCCAGCAGCTTAAATTTTAGCCCGGGGGAGACCCAGTACTTC,CASSLNFSPGETQYF
NA,TRBJ2-3,TRBV18,once,TGTGCCAGCTCACACTCCGATTTAGCAGATACGCAGTATTTT,CASSHSDLADTQYF
NA,TRBJ1-2,TRBV5-1,once,TGCGCCAGCGGCACTCCGGGGTTCGAGGGCTACACCTTC,CASGTPGFEGYTF
TRBD2,TRBJ2-7,TRBV13,NA,TGTGCCAGCAGCTTAGGCCGTGGGACTAGTTCCTACGAGCAGTACTTC,CASSLGRGTSSYEQYF
NA,TRBJ1-5,TRBV7-6,NA,TGTGCCAGCAGCTTAGATATGAGGGGGAAGCAGCCCCAGCATTTT,CASSLDMRGKQPQHF
NA,TRBJ2-2,TRBV5-5,NA,TGTGCCAGCAGCTTACCCGGGACGGCAAACACCGGGGAGCTGTTTTTT,CASSLPGTANTGELFF
NA,TRBJ2-5,TRBV27,NA,TGTGCCAGCAGTTTTAGTCAGAGACAAGAGACCCAGTACTTC,CASSFSQRQETQYF
TRBD2,TRBJ2-5,TRBV7-9,NA,TGTGCCAGCAGCCACGGGGAAGCGGGAATGTGGGAGACCCAGTACTTC,CASSHGEAGMWETQYF
NA,TRBJ2-7,TRBV27,NA,TGTGCCAGCAGTTCCCTAGGACAGTACTCCTACGAGCAGTACTTC,CASSSLGQYSYEQYF
TRBD2,TRBJ2-1,TRBV7-9,NA,TGTGCCAGCAGCCCCAGCGGGAGTTCCTACAATGAGCAGTTCTTC,CASSPSGSSYNEQFF
NA,TRBJ1-4,TRBV7-2,once,TGTGCCAGCAGCCCCGGGACACGCACTACTAATGAAAAACTGTTTTTT,CASSPGTRTTNEKLFF
TRBD2,TRBJ2-7,TRBV11-3,NA,TGTGCCAGCAGCGCCGTACTAGCGGGAGGGCCTTACTACGAGCAGTACTTC,CASSAVLAGGPYYEQYF
NA,TRBJ1-3,TRBV4-1,NA,TGCGCCAGCAAGTCCTTCTTGGGTACTGGAAACACCATATATTTT,CASKSFLGTGNTIYF
NA,TRBJ2-7,TRBV7-2,NA,TGTGCCAGCAGCTTAGCGGGAGCGAGGGAGCAGTACTTC,CASSLAGAREQYF
TRBD1,TRBJ1-1,TRBV28,NA,TGTGCCAGCAGTTTGGGAACCAGTACAGGGGGGCTTATGAACACTGAAGCTTTCTTT,CASSLGTSTGGLMNTEAFF
NA,TRBJ1-1,TRBV7-8,once,TGTGCCAGCAGCTTAGCGAATATGAACACTGAAGCTTTCTTT,CASSLANMNTEAFF
NA,TRBJ2-7,TRBV28,once,TGTGCTTCAGTGGGTCCCTACGAGCAGTACTTC,CASVGPYEQYF
TRBD1,TRBJ1-4,TRBV7-8,NA,TGTGCCAGCAGCCTGTTACCGGGACAGGGGAATGAAAAACTGTTTTTT,CASSLLPGQGNEKLFF
NA,TRBJ1-1,TRBV6-1,NA,TGTGCCAGCAGTGAACCCTCCGGGGGACTTCTGAACACTGAAGCTTTCTTT,CASSEPSGGLLNTEAFF
NA,TRBJ1-3,TRBV14,NA,TGTGCCAGCAGTCATCCTCGACACACTGGAAACACCATATATTTT,CASSHPRHTGNTIYF